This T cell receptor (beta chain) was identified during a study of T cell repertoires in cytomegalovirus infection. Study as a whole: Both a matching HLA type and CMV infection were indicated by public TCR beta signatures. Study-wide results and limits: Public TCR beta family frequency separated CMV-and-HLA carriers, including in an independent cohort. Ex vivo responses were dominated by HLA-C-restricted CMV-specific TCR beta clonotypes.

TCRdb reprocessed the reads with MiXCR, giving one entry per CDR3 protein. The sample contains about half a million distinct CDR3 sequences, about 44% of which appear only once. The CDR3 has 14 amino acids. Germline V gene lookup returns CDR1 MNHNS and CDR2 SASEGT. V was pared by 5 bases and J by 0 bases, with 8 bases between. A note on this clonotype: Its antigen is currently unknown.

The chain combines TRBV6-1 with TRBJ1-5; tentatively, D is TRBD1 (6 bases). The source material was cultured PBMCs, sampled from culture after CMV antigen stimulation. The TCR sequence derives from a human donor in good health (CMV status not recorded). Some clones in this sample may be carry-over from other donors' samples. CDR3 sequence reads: CASSRTDSNQPQHF. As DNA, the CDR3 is TGTGCCAGCAGTCGGACAGATAGCAATCAGCCCCAGCATTTT.